One sample yielded the 17 T cell receptor beta chains listed below, sequenced in a study of OX40 agonist ivuxolimab in advanced cancers. Preparation of the library involved the immunoSEQ multiplex PCR assay. In TCRdb, the immuneACCESS table is reduced to in-frame sequences with V and J assigned. These tables do not hold every clone; where another copy was compared, an unresolved V gene accounts for under half, and the others remain unexplained. Here the sample has 75,000 to 95,000 clones; more than 80% occur a single time. Of the sample, approximately 9.1% falls within the top ten clones. The input for sequencing was CD4+ or CD8+ T cells sorted from blood, taken in a trial of the OX40 agonist ivuxolimab. All receptors derive from an adult with an advanced solid tumor such as melanoma, head and neck, liver or kidney cancer.

V and J are TRBV4-1 and TRBJ1-1, with D uncertain. The CDR3 sequence is 14 residues long. Deletions cut 2 bases from V and 0 bases from J, with 7 bases between. From germline, CDR1 is MGHRA and CDR2 YSYEKL. CDR3 protein: CASSQNRLNTEAFF. CDR3 nucleotides: TGCGCCAGCAGCCAAAACAGACTGAACACTGAAGCTTTCTTT.

The genes are TRBV19 and TRBJ2-1; maybe TRBD2 (5 bases). The V end lost 3 bases, the J end lost 2 bases, and 5 bases lay between the germline ends. The CDR3 is 13 amino acids. From germline, CDR1 is LNHDA and CDR2 SQIVND (reference sequence). CDR3 DNA: TGTGCCAGTAGTATCGGGGCCTACAATGAGCAGTTCTTC. Its protein is CASSIGAYNEQFF.

The genes are TRBV5-1 and TRBJ2-5; D is perhaps TRBD2 (5 bases). V gave up 0 bases and J gave up 3 bases, with 6 bases separating them. From germline, CDR1 is SGHRS and CDR2 YFSETQ. The length of the CDR3 is 13 residues. CDR3 coding DNA: TGCGCCAGCAGCTTGGCCGGGAAAGAGACCCAGTACTTC. Its protein is CASSLAGKETQYF.

By sample share, this clone is medium-sized. V usage is TRBV7-9 and J usage is TRBJ1-2; no clear D gene. Germline-derived CDR1 and CDR2 are SEHNR and FQNEAQ (reference sequence). Trimming shortened V by 1 base and J by 4 bases, and 4 bases separated the two germline ends. The CDR3 is made up of 12 amino acids. CDR3 sequence reads: CASSLDIYGYTF. The CDR3 DNA is TGTGCCAGCAGCTTAGACATCTATGGCTACACCTTC. Combining the CDR3 with reference TRBV7-9 and TRBJ1-2 gives the whole variable domain DTGVSQNPRHKITKRGQNVTFRCDPISEHNRLYWYRQTLGQGPEFLTYFQNEAQLEKSRLLSDRFSAERPKGSFSTLEIQRTEQGDSAMYLCASSLDIYGYTFGSGTRLTVV.

V is TRBV6-1 and J is TRBJ2-5, with D tentatively TRBD2 (5 bases). Germline V gives CDR1 MNHNS, CDR2 SASEGT. The CDR3 length is 11 residues. The germline V and J ends were trimmed by 5 bases and 9 bases, with 10 bases remaining between them. CDR3 region: CASSSGAAQYF. DNA of the CDR3: TGTGCCAGCAGTTCAGGAGCGGCCCAGTACTTC.

Written as DNA, the CDR3 is TGTGCCAGCAGCGGGACCGGGACAGGCCTTGTTGAGACCCAGTACTTC. Its protein product is CASSGTGTGLVETQYF. J is TRBJ2-5 and V is TRBV5-5; TRBD1 aligns across 8 bases. CDR1 and CDR2 (germline): SGHKS, YYEKEE (reference sequence). The CDR3 contains 16 residues. Germline trimming cut 4 bases from V and 5 bases from J; bases unmatched to any gene: 13.

The V and J genes are TRBV7-5 and TRBJ1-2. TRBV7-5 is recorded as a pseudogene. CDR3 length: 12 residues. Written as DNA, the CDR3 is TGTGTCAGAAGCTTAGGCAAGGGTGGCTACACCTTC. The encoded protein is CVRSLGKGGYTF.

The chain employs TRBV11-2 and TRBJ1-1, with 11 bases lining up with TRBD1. V lost 2 bases and J lost 7; bases outside the gene matches: 12. The CDR3 contains 17 residues. CDR1 and CDR2 from the germline V gene are SGHAT and FQNNGV. CDR3 in amino acids: CASSLLVVDRGRGEAFF. CDR3 in DNA: TGTGCCAGCAGCTTATTAGTCGTGGACAGGGGGCGAGGTGAAGCTTTCTTT.

The gene calls are TRBV10-3 and TRBJ1-5, with D maybe TRBD1 (6 bases). The CDR3 is made up of 12 amino acids. The V end lost 10 bases, the J end lost 5 bases, and 12 bases lay between the germline ends. The germline V gene has CDR1 ENHRY and CDR2 SYGVKD. The CDR3 region has the DNA TGTGCCACTAGACAGGACTATCAGCCCCAGCATTTT. This encodes CATRQDYQPQHF.

The chain has TRBV19 and TRBJ1-4; 7 bases are shared with TRBD1. The CDR3 runs 14 residues. J was trimmed by 10 bases and V by 5 bases; bases with no gene match: 10. Germline-derived CDR1 and CDR2 are LNHDA and SQIVND (reference sequence). The CDR3 coding sequence is TGTGCCAGTAGTCTCCAGACAGGGAGAGGAAAACTGTTTTTT. Amino acids: CASSLQTGRGKLFF. The full variable domain, its missing parts supplied by reference TRBV19 and TRBJ1-4, is DGGITQSPKYLFRKEGQNVTLSCEQNLNHDAMYWYRQDPGQGLRLIYYSQIVNDFQKGDIAEGYSVSREKKESFPLTVTSAQKNPTAFYLCASSLQTGRGKLFFGSGTQLSVL.

This chain connects TRBV28 to TRBJ2-7; the match to TRBD1 covers 7 bases. The CDR3 contains 15 residues. Germline V gene sequence: CDR1 MDHEN, CDR2 SYDVKM. V lost 7 bases and J lost 0; bases outside the gene matches: 9. The CDR3 reads CASIPRGSSSYEQYF. DNA of the CDR3: TGTGCCAGCATTCCCAGGGGGTCAAGCTCCTACGAGCAGTACTTC.

The gene calls are TRBV6-4 and TRBJ2-3; either TRBD1 or TRBD2 may fit D (5 bases each). The CDR3 totals 14 residues. The V gene's germline CDR1 is MRHNA and CDR2 SNTAGT. Trimming removed 5 bases at V and 4 bases at J, with 13 bases between. The CDR3 DNA sequence: TGTGCCAGCAGTTGGGACGGTGACGCAGATACGCAGTATTTT. Encoded protein: CASSWDGDADTQYF.

The chain recombines TRBV6-6 with TRBJ1-1, with D maybe TRBD1 (5 bases). CDR3 length: 14 amino acids. Germline CDR1 MNHNY, CDR2 SVGAGI (reference sequence). Deletions cut 6 bases from V and 1 base from J, with 12 bases between. CDR3 sequence reads: CASSRGAANTEAFF. The CDR3 DNA is TGTGCCAGCAGCCGCGGGGCCGCGAACACTGAAGCTTTCTTT.

This rearrangement joins TRBV28 to TRBJ1-5, with 9 nucleotides matching TRBD1. V lost 4 bases to trimming and J lost 6 bases; unmatched junction nucleotides: 7. This CDR3 has 15 amino acids. Germline V gene lookup returns CDR1 MDHEN and CDR2 SYDVKM. The CDR3 region is CASSSPGQGTQPQHF. CDR3 sequence (DNA): TGTGCCAGCAGTTCACCCGGACAGGGGACTCAGCCCCAGCATTTT.

The chain uses TRBV29-1 and TRBJ1-4; D not resolved. Germline CDR1 reads SQVTM; CDR2 reads ANQGSEA. This CDR3 spans 10 amino acids. V lost 4 bases to trimming and J lost 7 bases, with 4 bases between them. CDR3 DNA sequence: TGCAGCGTTGGCGGTGAAAAACTGTTTTTT. Its translation is CSVGGEKLFF.

In this sample, this clone turned up once. The CDR3 sequence is CASSLSTLRTVNYGYTF. In DNA, the CDR3 is TGTGCCAGCAGTTTATCAACATTACGGACGGTTAACTATGGCTACACCTTC. The chain is built from TRBV28 and TRBJ1-2, with D unresolved. The V and J ends lost 1 base and 1 base respectively, with 16 bases between them. The CDR3 has 17 residues. The V gene's germline CDR1 is MDHEN and CDR2 SYDVKM.

The V and J genes are TRBV18 and TRBJ2-3; D is unresolved. CDR3 size: 17 residues. Germline V gives CDR1 KGHSH, CDR2 LQKENI. Trimming pared 2 bases from V and 2 bases from J, leaving 17 bases between. The CDR3 bases are TGTGCCAGCTCACCAAGTGTCGGCCCCATCTCCACAGATACGCAGTATTTT. Protein product: CASSPSVGPISTDTQYF.